This TCR delta chain derives from a study of gamma-delta chains in newborns, infants, children. Study as a whole: Polyclonal expansion of innate γδ T cells after birth follows microbial exposure.

This clone has only a few counts. A clone one base away is much larger, so this may be a read error. Other nucleotide sequences in the sample specify the same CDR3. TCRdb processed the reads again with the CATT caller. The profile shows 14,000 to 15,000 delta-chain clones, 7% to 8.5% of them singletons. The clonotype originates from a child who was a newborn, infant or young child, either healthy, febrile or measles-vaccinated (not recorded which). The sequencing input was blood.

CDR3: CACDPLLGDGALTAQLFF. The CDR3 DNA reads TGTGCCTGTGACCCCTTACTGGGGGATGGGGCCTTGACAGCACAACTCTTCTTT. The chain is built from TRDV2 and TRDJ2, with 10 bases lining up with TRDD3. J lost 2 bases, V lost 3 bases, and 11 bases had no gene match. Germline loops: CDR1 GEAIGNYY, CDR2 EKD. The CDR3 is made up of 18 amino acids.